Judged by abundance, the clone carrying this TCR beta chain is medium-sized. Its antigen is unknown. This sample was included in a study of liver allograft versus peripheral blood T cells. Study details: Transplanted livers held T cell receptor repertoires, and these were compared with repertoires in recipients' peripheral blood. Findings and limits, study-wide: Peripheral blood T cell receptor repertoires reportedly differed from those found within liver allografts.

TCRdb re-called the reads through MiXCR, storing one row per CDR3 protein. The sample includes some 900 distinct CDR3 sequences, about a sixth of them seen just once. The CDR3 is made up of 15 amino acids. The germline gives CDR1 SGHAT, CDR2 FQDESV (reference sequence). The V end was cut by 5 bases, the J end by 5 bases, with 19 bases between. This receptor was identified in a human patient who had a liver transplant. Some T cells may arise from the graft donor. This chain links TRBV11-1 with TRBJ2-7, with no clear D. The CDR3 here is CASSPMGLGSHEQYF. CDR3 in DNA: TGTGCCAGCAGCCCGATGGGGTTGGGGTCCCACGAGCAGTACTTC.